This T cell receptor (beta chain) was observed in a study of cytomegalovirus exposure and HLA in healthy donors. Whole-study findings and limits: 150 to 200 TCR beta chains were listed as cytomegalovirus-associated.

Points on this clone: Its antigen is undetermined.

Both 60 Vbeta primers and 13 Jbeta primers went into the PCR. The data were produced by immunoSEQ multiplex PCR, yet TCRdb's version contains in-frame clones alone and is incomplete. Of some 150,000 clones listed, 70% to 80% are singletons. V lost 3 bases and J lost 0, with 9 bases in between. Germline lookup yields CDR1 KGHSH and CDR2 LQKENI. CDR3 length: 14 amino acids. The gene calls are TRBV18 and TRBJ2-7; possibly TRBD1 for D (6 bases). The receptor's source is a woman in her 40s in good health and CMV-seronegative. Sequencing was performed on PBMCs. DNA for the CDR3: TGTGCCAGCTCACCGGGGGCCCTCTCCTACGAGCAGTACTTC. As protein: CASSPGALSYEQYF.